The next 14 T cell receptor beta chains were all read from a single sample in a study of breast tumors, draining lymph nodes, adjacent tissues. Samples came from axillary lymph nodes draining the breast cancer. TCRdb re-called the multiplex PCR reads with MiXCR, one entry per CDR3 protein. The sample contains around 140,000 distinct CDR3 sequences, about a fifth of which appear only once. The sample consisted of axillary lymph node tissue. The receptors stem from a female donor with breast cancer. Some clones in this sample may be carry-over from other donors' samples.

This clonotype was observed at least ten times. The CDR3 spells CSARGDTGSTDTQYF. CDR3 DNA: TGCAGTGCTAGGGGGGACACTGGTAGCACAGATACGCAGTATTTT. V gene TRBV20-1 combines with J gene TRBJ2-3, with D possibly being TRBD1 (6 bases). Germline loops: CDR1 DFQATT, CDR2 SNEGSKA (reference sequence). The CDR3 is 15 amino acids. V gave up 3 bases and J gave up 0 bases, with 13 bases separating them.

This clonotype occurred a few times. V is TRBV7-2 and J is TRBJ2-4, with D hard to call. V lost 3 bases and J 4 bases, leaving 4 bases between the germline ends. The CDR3 has 12 residues. From germline, CDR1 is SGHTA and CDR2 FQGNSA. CDR3 sequence (DNA): TGTGCCAGCAGCTTGAATAAAAACATTCAGTACTTC. Protein product: CASSLNKNIQYF. Looking up the rest from reference TRBV7-2 and TRBJ2-4 gives the full variable domain: GAGVSQSPSNKVTEKGKDVELRCDPISGHTALYWYRQSLGQGLEFLIYFQGNSAPDKSGLPSDRFSAERTGGSVSTLTIQRTQQEDSAVYLCASSLNKNIQYFGAGTRLSVL.

In regard to this clonotype: This CDR3 is missing its conserved last phenylalanine or tryptophan, likely due to a read error. The rearrangement joins TRBV30 to TRBJ2-3; 10 nucleotides align to TRBD2. Looked up from germline, CDR1 is GTSNPN and CDR2 is SVGIG (reference sequence). The V segment lost 7 bases and the J segment 5 bases; nucleotides outside the gene matches: 12. The length of the CDR3 is 15 residues. The CDR3, as DNA: TGTGCCTTTGCACCGCTAGCGGGAGCCGGAGATACGCAGTATCTT. Residues: CAFAPLAGAGDTQYL.

By share of the sample, this clonotype is medium-sized. The chain uses TRBV5-8 and TRBJ2-1, with 8 bases matching TRBD2. Germline V CDR1 and CDR2: SGHTS, YDEGEE. The CDR3 extends over 14 amino acids. V dropped 1 base and J dropped 9; count of bases not matched to a gene: 6. The CDR3 sequence is CASSLSGGGGEQFF. For the CDR3, the DNA is TGTGCCAGCAGCTTGTCGGGAGGGGGAGGTGAGCAGTTCTTC.

Many counts were recorded for this clonotype. The gene calls are TRBV6-2 or TRBV6-3 and TRBJ2-3, with D unresolved. This CDR3 contains 13 residues. Trimming took off 5 bases at V and 2 bases at J, with 8 bases between the two ends. CDR1 is MNHEY, CDR2 SVGEGT, per germline. CDR3 coding DNA: TGTGCCAGCAGTCCTTCCGTCACAGATACGCAGTATTTT. It yields the protein CASSPSVTDTQYF.

This clonotype was seen at least ten times. The chain carries TRBV4-1 and TRBJ2-5; D perhaps matches TRBD2 (5 bases). V was shortened by 8 bases and J by 5 bases, with 9 bases between the two germline ends. The CDR3 spans 11 residues. Germline values: CDR1 MGHRA, CDR2 YSYEKL. As DNA, the CDR3 is TGCGCCAGCCGGGGAGCCGAGACCCAGTACTTC. Encoded protein: CASRGAETQYF.

This chain joins TRBV25-1 and TRBJ2-7, with no clear D. The germline V and J ends were trimmed by 4 bases and 7 bases, with 8 bases remaining between them. Looked up from germline, CDR1 is MGHDK and CDR2 is SYGVNS. The CDR3 is made up of 11 amino acids. The CDR3: CASSVKTEQYF. The CDR3 region has the DNA TGTGCCAGCAGTGTAAAGACAGAGCAGTACTTC.

This clonotype was seen a single time. This may be a read error, as it is one base from a much larger clone. Lacking the conserved final phenylalanine or tryptophan, this CDR3 likely reflects a read error. The chain recombines TRBV9 with TRBJ1-5; TRBD1 might be the D (6 bases). Trimming left V 4 bases short and J 2 bases short, with 13 bases between. Looked up from germline, CDR1 is SGDLS and CDR2 is YYNGEE. The CDR3 spans 15 residues. CDR3 loop: CASSPTGSGNQPQHS. In DNA form, the CDR3 reads TGTGCCAGCAGCCCTACAGGGTCTGGCAATCAGCCCCAGCATTCT.

This clonotype appeared many times. The rearrangement links TRBV20-1 to TRBJ2-1, with TRBD2 matching 13 bases. Germline lookup yields CDR1 DFQATT and CDR2 SNEGSKA (reference sequence). The length of the CDR3 is 16 residues. The V gene end was trimmed by 6 bases and the J gene end by 4 bases; junction bases not matched to a gene: 9. The CDR3 loop is CSANEATSGRYNEQFF. CDR3 nucleotide sequence: TGCAGTGCAAACGAGGCGACTAGCGGGAGGTACAATGAGCAGTTCTTC.

At least ten counts were recorded for this clonotype. V gene TRBV6-2 or TRBV6-3 combines with J gene TRBJ2-7; the match to TRBD1 covers 8 bases. Germline values: CDR1 MNHEY, CDR2 SVGEGT. CDR3 length: 12 residues. After removal of 7 bases from V and 4 bases from J, the junction contained 3 bases not matched to a gene. This CDR3 reads CASNQGAYEQYF. The CDR3 region has the DNA TGTGCCAGCAATCAGGGGGCTTACGAGCAGTACTTC.

Comment on this clonotype: A much larger clone lies one base from this, so it may be a read error. The chain links TRBV5-4 to TRBJ2-5, with TRBD2 matching 7 bases. V dropped 4 bases and J dropped 5; count of bases not matched to a gene: 17. This CDR3 spans 17 amino acids. Germline assignment: CDR1 SGHNT and CDR2 YYREEE (reference sequence). The CDR3 DNA sequence: TGTGCCAGCAGCCCTGGGGGGGGGAGGGAACGAGGGGAGACCCAGTACTTC. It translates to CASSPGGGRERGETQYF.

This clonotype came up many times. The chain joins TRBV2 to TRBJ1-6, with TRBD1 identical over 8 bases. Losses at the gene ends were 6 bases for V and 9 bases for J; bases not matched to a gene: 7. This CDR3 is 14 amino acids long. Germline-derived CDR1 and CDR2 are SNHLY and FYNNEI. In DNA form, the CDR3 reads TGTGCCAGCAGCGTTCAGGGGGCAGGTTCACCCCTCCACTTT. Its translation: CASSVQGAGSPLHF.

The rearrangement links TRBV9 to TRBJ2-3; 8 bases align to TRBD1. CDR1 and CDR2 from the germline V gene are SGDLS and YYNGEE. This CDR3 comprises 17 residues. V gave up 4 bases and J gave up 6 bases; unmatched junction bases: 16. The CDR3 region is CASSPARTGPIWDTQYF. The CDR3 DNA reads TGTGCCAGCAGCCCGGCAAGGACAGGGCCAATATGGGATACGCAGTATTTT.

This clonotype was seen ten or more times. The chain links TRBV19 to TRBJ2-3; D is unclear. Germline CDR1 reads LNHDA; CDR2 reads SQIVND (reference sequence). This CDR3 is built from 12 residues. V was trimmed by 7 bases and J by 1 base, leaving 6 bases between them. DNA for the CDR3: TGTGCCAGTAATCGGGGCACAGATACGCAGTATTTT. Translation gives CASNRGTDTQYF.